The rows below give T cell receptor beta chains drawn from one sample of a study of blood T cells in healthy people across ages. TCRdb reprocessed the 5' RACE reads via MiXCR and lists one record per CDR3 protein. The sample carries about 1.7 million distinct CDR3 sequences, approximately 30% recorded once. Sequencing was carried out using blood. The receptors were sampled from a woman aged 30 to 39 in good health. CDR3s include the opening cysteine and the closing phenylalanine or tryptophan. The order of the fields is CDR3 length, clone size, V gene, J gene, D gene, CDR3 protein, CDR3 DNA. D genes are given only for firm matches. The listing skips clone size in some rows; elsewhere it reads once, few, many or a size class.

>13|NA|TRBV3-1|TRBJ1-1|NA
CASSRPRNTEAFF
TGTGCCAGCAGCCGTCCCCGGAACACTGAAGCTTTCTTT
>12|few|TRBV20-1|TRBJ1-2|NA
CSATVEGGGYTF
TGCAGTGCTACTGTGGAAGGCGGGGGCTACACCTTC
>15|NA|TRBV29-1|TRBJ2-3|TRBD1
CSVIPGQGAADTQYF
TGCAGCGTAATACCGGGACAGGGGGCCGCAGATACGCAGTATTTT
>15|few|TRBV5-6|TRBJ2-3|NA
CASRTLGGSADTQYF
TGTGCCAGCAGGACGCTCGGCGGGTCCGCAGATACGCAGTATTTT
>15|many|TRBV5-1|TRBJ2-5|NA
CASSVEGQGGGEQYF
TGCGCCAGCAGCGTAGAAGGACAGGGAGGGGGGGAGCAGTACTTC
>13|NA|TRBV7-9|TRBJ1-2|NA
CASSDETDYGYTF
TGTGCCAGCAGCGATGAGACTGACTATGGCTACACCTTC
>13|NA|TRBV7-9|TRBJ1-4|NA
CASSLNIREKLFF
TGTGCCAGCAGCCTAAATATCAGGGAAAAACTGTTTTTT
>15|few|TRBV12-3/TRBV12-4|TRBJ2-3|NA
CAGSFSGGTTDTQYF
TGTGCCGGCAGTTTTTCTGGGGGGACGACAGATACGCAGTATTTT
>14|many|TRBV6-6|TRBJ1-2|NA
CASNLMGPDYGYTF
TGTGCCAGCAACCTGATGGGGCCAGACTATGGCTACACCTTC
>13|few|TRBV10-2|TRBJ1-1|NA
CASSELGPTEAFF
TGCGCCAGCAGTGAGTTGGGACCCACTGAAGCTTTCTTT
>17|NA|TRBV6-5|TRBJ2-3|TRBD2
CASSYSRLADDTDTQYF
TGTGCCAGCAGTTACTCCCGACTAGCGGATGACACAGATACGCAGTATTTT
>17|NA|TRBV7-9|TRBJ2-7|NA
CASSSYLSDRLSYEQYF
TGTGCCAGCAGCTCCTACTTGTCGGACAGACTCTCCTACGAGCAGTACTTC
>15|few|TRBV11-2|TRBJ1-2|NA
CASSLALGANYGYTF
TGTGCCAGCAGCTTAGCCTTGGGAGCTAACTATGGCTACACCTTC
>15|NA|TRBV20-1|TRBJ1-4|NA
CSAPTWTLRSEKLFF
TGCAGTGCTCCAACGTGGACCCTCAGGTCGGAAAAACTGTTTTTT
>13|few|TRBV24-1|TRBJ2-4|NA
CATSDPDSGFLYF
TGTGCCACCAGTGACCCGGACAGCGGATTCTTGTACTTC